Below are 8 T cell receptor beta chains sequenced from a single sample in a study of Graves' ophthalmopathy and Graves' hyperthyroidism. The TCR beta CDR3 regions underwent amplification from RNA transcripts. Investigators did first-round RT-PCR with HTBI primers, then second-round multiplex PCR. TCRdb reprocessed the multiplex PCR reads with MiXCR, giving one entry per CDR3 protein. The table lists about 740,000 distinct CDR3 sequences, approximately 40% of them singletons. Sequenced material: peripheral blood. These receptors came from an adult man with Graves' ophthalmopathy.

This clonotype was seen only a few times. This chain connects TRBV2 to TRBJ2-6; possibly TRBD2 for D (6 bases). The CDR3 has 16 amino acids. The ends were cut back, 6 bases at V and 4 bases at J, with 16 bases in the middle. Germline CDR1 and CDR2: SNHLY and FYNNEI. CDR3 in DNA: TGTGCCAGCAGCTTAGGCAGGAGGGCGGGGGCCAACGTCCTGACTTTC. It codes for CASSLGRRAGANVLTF.

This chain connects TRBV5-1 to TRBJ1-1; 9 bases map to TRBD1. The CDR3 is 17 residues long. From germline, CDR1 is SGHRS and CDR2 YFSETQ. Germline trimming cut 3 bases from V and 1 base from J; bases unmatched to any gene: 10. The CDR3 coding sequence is TGCGCCAGCAGCTCTAGGGGACAGGGAGGAACGAACACTGAAGCTTTCTTT. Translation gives CASSSRGQGGTNTEAFF. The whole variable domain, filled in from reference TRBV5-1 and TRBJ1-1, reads KAGVTQTPRYLIKTRGQQVTLSCSPISGHRSVSWYQQTPGQGLQFLFEYFSETQRNKGNFPGRFSGRQFSNSRSEMNVSTLELGDSALYLCASSSRGQGGTNTEAFFGQGTRLTVV.

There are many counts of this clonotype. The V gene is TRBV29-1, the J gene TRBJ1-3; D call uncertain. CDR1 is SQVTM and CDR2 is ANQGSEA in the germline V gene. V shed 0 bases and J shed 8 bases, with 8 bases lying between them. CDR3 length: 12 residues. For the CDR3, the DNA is TGCAGCGTTGAAGATCGTAAGGACACCATATATTTT. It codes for CSVEDRKDTIYF.

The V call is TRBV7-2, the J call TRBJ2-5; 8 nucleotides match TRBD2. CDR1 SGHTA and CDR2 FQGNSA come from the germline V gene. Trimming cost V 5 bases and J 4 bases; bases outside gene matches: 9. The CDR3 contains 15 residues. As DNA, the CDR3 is TGTGCCAGCAGCACCACAGCGGGGGCCCCAGAGACCCAGTACTTC. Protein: CASSTTAGAPETQYF.

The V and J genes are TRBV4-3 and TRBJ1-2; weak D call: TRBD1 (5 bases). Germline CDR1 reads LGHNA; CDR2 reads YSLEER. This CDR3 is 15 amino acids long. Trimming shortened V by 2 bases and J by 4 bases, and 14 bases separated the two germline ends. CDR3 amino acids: CASSQSWRGTYGYTF. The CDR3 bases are TGCGCCAGCAGCCAATCATGGAGGGGCACCTATGGCTACACCTTC.

The CDR3 loop is CSVDRGLYGYTF. CDR3 nucleotides: TGCAGCGTTGATCGTGGACTCTATGGCTACACCTTC. The chain recombines TRBV29-1 with TRBJ1-2, with D unresolved. This CDR3 comprises 12 residues. Germline V gene lookup returns CDR1 SQVTM and CDR2 ANQGSEA. V was trimmed by 3 bases and J by 4 bases, leaving 9 bases between them.

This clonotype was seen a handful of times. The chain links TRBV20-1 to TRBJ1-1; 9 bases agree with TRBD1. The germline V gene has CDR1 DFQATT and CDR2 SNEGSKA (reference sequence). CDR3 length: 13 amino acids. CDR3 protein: CNAGDRANTEAFF. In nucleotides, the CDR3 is TGCAACGCAGGGGACAGGGCGAACACTGAAGCTTTCTTT.

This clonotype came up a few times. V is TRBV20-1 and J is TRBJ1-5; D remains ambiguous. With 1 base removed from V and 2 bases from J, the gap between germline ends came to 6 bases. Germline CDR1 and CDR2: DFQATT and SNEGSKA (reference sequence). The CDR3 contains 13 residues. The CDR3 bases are TGCAGTGCTAGAGGTCTGGGCAATCAGCCCCAGCATTTT. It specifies CSARGLGNQPQHF.